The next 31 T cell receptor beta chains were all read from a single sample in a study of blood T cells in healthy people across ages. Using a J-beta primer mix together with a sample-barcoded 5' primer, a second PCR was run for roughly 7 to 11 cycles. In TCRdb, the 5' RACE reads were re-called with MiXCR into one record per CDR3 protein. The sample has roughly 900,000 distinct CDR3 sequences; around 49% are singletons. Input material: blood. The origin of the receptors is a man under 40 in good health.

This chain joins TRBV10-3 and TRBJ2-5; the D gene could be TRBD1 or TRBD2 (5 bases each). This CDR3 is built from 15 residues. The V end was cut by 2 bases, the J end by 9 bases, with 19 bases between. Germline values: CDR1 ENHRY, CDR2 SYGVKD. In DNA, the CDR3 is TGTGCCATCAGTGAGCCCGGGACCCTGATGTGGGCCCAGTACTTC. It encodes CAISEPGTLMWAQYF.

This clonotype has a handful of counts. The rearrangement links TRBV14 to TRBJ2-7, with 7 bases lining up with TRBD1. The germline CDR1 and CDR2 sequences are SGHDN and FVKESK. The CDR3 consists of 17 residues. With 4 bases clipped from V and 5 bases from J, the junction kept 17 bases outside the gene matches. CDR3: CASSPPGQSRALHEQYF. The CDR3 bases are TGTGCCAGCAGCCCGCCGGGACAGTCAAGGGCCCTCCACGAGCAGTACTTC. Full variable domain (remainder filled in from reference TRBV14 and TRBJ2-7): EAGVTQFPSHSVIEKGQTVTLRCDPISGHDNLYWYRRVMGKEIKFLLHFVKESKQDESGMPNNRFLAERTGGTYSTLKVQPAELEDSGVYFCASSPPGQSRALHEQYFGPGTRLTVT.

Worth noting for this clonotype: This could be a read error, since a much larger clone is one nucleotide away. CDR3 DNA sequence: TGCGCCAGCAGCGTGTCGGGGAGCTCCTGCAATGAGCAGTTCTTC. Amino acids: CASSVSGSSCNEQFF. V and J are TRBV5-1 and TRBJ2-1; possibly TRBD2 for D (5 bases). CDR3 length: 15 amino acids. Germline loops: CDR1 SGHRS, CDR2 YFSETQ.

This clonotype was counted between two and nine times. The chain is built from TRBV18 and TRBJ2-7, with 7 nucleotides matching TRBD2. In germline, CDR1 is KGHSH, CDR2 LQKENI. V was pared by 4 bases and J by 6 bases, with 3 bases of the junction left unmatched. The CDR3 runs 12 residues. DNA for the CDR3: TGTGCCAGCTCACAGGGAGGGTTCGAGCAGTACTTC. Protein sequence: CASSQGGFEQYF.

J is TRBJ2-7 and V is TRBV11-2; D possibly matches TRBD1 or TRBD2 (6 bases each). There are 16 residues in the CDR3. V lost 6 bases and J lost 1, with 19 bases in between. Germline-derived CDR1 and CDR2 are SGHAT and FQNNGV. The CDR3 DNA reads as TGTGCCAGCAGTTCATGGCCGAGGGGGAGGTCCTACGAGCAGTACTTC. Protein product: CASSSWPRGRSYEQYF. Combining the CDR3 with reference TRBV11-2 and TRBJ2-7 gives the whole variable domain EAGVAQSPRYKIIEKRQSVAFWCNPISGHATLYWYQQILGQGPKLLIQFQNNGVVDDSQLPKDRFSAERLKGVDSTLKIQPAKLEDSAVYLCASSSWPRGRSYEQYFGPGTRLTVT.

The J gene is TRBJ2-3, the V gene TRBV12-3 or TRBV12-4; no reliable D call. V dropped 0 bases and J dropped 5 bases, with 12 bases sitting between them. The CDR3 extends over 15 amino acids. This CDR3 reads CASSLASSAGDTQYF. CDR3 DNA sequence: TGTGCCAGCAGTTTAGCTTCGAGCGCTGGAGATACGCAGTATTTT.

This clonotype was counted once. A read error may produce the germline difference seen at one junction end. The CDR3 spells CASSLSGGLSGTDTRYF. For the CDR3, the DNA is TGCGCCAGCAGCTTAAGCGGGGGTCTATCAGGGACAGATACGCGGTATTTT. This chain joins TRBV5-1 and TRBJ2-3; TRBD2 is a possible D gene (8 bases). The CDR3 contains 17 residues. Germline CDR1 and CDR2: SGHRS and YFSETQ.

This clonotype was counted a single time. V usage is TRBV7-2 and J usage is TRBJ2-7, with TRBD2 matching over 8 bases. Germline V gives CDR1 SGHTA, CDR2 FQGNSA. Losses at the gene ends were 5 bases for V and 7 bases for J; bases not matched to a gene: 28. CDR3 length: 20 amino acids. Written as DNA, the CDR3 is TGTGCCAGCAGCCCTAGGGTGGTTACTAGCGGCAATATAAGAAACAATGAGCAGTACTTC. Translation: CASSPRVVTSGNIRNNEQYF.

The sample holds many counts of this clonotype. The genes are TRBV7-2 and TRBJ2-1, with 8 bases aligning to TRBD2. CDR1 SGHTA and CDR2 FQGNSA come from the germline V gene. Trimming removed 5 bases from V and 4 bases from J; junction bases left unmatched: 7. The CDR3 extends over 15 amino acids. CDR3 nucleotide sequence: TGTGCCAGCAGCCCTACTAGCGGCAGTTACAATGAGCAGTTCTTC. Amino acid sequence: CASSPTSGSYNEQFF.

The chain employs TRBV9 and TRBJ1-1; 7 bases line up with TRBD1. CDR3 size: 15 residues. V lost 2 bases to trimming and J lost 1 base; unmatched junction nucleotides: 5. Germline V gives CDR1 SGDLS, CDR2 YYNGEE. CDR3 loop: CASSVSGTENTEAFF. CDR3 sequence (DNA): TGTGCCAGCAGCGTCTCCGGGACAGAGAACACTGAAGCTTTCTTT.

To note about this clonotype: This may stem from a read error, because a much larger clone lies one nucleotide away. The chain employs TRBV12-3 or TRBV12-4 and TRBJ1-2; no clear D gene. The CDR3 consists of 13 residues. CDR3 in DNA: TGTGCCAGCACCACCTATAGTAGTTATGGCTGCACCTTC. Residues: CASTTYSSYGCTF.

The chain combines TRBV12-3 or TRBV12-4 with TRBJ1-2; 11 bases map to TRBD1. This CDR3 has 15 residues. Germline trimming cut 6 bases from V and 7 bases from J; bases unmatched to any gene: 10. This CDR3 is CASSRRGQGAGGYTF. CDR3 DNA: TGTGCCAGCAGCCGACGTGGACAGGGGGCAGGTGGCTACACCTTC.

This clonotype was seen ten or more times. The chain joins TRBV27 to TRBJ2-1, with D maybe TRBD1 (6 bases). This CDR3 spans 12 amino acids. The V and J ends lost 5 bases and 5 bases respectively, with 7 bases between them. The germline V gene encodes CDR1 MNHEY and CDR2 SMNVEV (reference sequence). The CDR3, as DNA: TGTGCCAGCAGTAGACAGGACAATGAGCAGTTCTTC. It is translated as CASSRQDNEQFF.

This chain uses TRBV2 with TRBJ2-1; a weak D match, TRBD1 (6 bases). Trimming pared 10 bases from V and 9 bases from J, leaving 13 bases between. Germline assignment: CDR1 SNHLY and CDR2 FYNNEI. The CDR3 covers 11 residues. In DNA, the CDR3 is TGTGCCACCACAGGGTCGGGTGAGCAGTTCTTC. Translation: CATTGSGEQFF.

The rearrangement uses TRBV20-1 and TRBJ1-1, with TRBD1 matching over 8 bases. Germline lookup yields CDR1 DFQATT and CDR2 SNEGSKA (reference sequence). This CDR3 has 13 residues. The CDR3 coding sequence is TGCAGGACCTCCGGGACAGGGAACACTGAAGCTTTCTTT. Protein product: CRTSGTGNTEAFF.

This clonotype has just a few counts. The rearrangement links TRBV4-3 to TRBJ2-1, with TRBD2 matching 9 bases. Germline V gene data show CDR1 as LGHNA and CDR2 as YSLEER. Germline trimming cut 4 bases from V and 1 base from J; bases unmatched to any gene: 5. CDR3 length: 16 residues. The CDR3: CASSPAGGRSYNEQFF. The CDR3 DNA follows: TGCGCCAGCAGCCCCGCGGGGGGGAGGTCCTACAATGAGCAGTTCTTC.

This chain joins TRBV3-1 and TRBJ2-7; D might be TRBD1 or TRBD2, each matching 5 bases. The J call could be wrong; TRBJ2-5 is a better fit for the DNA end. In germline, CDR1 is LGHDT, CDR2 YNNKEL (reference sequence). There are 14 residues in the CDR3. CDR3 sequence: CASSRGIVEETQYF. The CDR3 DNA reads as TGTGCCAGCAGCCGGGGGATCGTGGAGGAGACCCAGTACTTC.

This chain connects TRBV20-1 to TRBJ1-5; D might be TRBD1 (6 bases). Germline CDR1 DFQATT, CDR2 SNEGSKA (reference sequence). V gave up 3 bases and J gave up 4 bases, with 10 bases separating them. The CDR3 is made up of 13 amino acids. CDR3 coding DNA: TGCAGTGCTAGGAGGGGGTTGAATCAGCCCCAGCATTTT. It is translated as CSARRGLNQPQHF.

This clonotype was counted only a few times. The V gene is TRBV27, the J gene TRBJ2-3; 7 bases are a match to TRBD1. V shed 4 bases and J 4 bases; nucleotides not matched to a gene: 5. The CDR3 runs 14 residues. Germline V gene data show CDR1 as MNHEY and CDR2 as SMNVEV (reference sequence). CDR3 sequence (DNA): TGTGCCAGCAGTTACGACAGGGCCCCAGATACGCAGTATTTT. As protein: CASSYDRAPDTQYF.

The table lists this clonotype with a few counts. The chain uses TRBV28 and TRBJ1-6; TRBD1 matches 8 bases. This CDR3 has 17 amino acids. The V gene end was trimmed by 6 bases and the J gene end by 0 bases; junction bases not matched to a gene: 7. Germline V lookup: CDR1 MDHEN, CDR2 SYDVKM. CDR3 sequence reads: CASSLMTGVSYNSPLHF. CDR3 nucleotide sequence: TGTGCCAGCAGCCTAATGACAGGGGTCTCCTATAATTCACCCCTCCACTTT.

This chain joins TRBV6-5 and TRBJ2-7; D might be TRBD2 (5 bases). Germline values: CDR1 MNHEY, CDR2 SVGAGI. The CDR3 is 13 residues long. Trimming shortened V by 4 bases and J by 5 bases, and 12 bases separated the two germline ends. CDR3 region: CASSWGLGDEQYF. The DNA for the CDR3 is TGTGCCAGCAGTTGGGGTCTCGGGGACGAGCAGTACTTC.

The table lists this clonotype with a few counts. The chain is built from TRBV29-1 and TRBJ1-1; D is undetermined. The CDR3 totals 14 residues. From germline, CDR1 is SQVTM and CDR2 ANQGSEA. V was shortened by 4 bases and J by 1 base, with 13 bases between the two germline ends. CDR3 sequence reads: CSVVPFRANTEAFF. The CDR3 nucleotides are TGCAGCGTTGTCCCCTTTCGAGCGAACACTGAAGCTTTCTTT.

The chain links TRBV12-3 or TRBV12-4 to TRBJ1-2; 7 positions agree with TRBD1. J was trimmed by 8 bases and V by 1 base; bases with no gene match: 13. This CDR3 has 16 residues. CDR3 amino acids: CASSLDTGVALRGYTF. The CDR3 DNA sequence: TGTGCCAGCAGTTTAGACACAGGGGTGGCGTTGCGAGGCTACACCTTC.

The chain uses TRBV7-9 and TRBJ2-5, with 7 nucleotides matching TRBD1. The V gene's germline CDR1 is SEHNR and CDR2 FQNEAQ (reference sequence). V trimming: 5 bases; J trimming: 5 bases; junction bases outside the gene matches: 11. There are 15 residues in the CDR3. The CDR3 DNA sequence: TGTGCCAGCAGCACTGGGACAGCTCTTCCGGAGACCCAGTACTTC. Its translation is CASSTGTALPETQYF. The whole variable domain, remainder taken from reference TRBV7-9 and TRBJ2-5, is DTGVSQNPRHKITKRGQNVTFRCDPISEHNRLYWYRQTLGQGPEFLTYFQNEAQLEKSRLLSDRFSAERPKGSFSTLEIQRTEQGDSAMYLCASSTGTALPETQYFGPGTRLLVL.

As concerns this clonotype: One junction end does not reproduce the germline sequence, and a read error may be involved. CDR3 in DNA: TGCGCCGGCAGCCAAGACAGGGGGGAGAGCACAGATACGCAGTATTTT. Its translation: CAGSQDRGESTDTQYF. The chain carries TRBV4-1 and TRBJ2-3; 9 bases align to TRBD1. The CDR3 length is 16 residues. The germline V gene encodes CDR1 MGHRA and CDR2 YSYEKL.

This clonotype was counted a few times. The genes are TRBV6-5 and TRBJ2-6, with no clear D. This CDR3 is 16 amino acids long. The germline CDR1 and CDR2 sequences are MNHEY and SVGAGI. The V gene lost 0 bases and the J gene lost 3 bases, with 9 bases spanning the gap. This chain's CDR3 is CASSYSHRSGANVLTF. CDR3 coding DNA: TGTGCCAGCAGTTACTCACACAGAAGTGGGGCCAACGTCCTGACTTTC.

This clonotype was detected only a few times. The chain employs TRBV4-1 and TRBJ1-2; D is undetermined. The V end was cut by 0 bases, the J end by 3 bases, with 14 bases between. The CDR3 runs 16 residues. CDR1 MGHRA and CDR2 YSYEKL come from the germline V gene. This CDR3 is CASSQDLGREYYGYTF. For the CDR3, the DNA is TGCGCCAGCAGCCAAGATCTTGGGAGGGAATACTATGGCTACACCTTC.

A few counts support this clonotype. CDR3 in amino acids: CASTQQGGTGGNEQYF. The CDR3 DNA follows: TGTGCCAGCACCCAGCAGGGTGGGACAGGGGGCAACGAGCAGTACTTC. The rearrangement links TRBV12-3 or TRBV12-4 to TRBJ2-7; TRBD1 matches 12 bases. V lost 7 bases, J lost 5 bases, and 12 bases stayed unmatched. The CDR3 extends over 16 amino acids.

In DNA form, the CDR3 reads TGTGCCAGCTCACCGGGGCTGTTCCTACCGAACACTGAAGCTTTCTTT. Translating it yields CASSPGLFLPNTEAFF. The rearrangement uses TRBV18 and TRBJ1-1; a possible D gene is TRBD1 (5 bases). The CDR3 consists of 16 residues. Trimming took off 3 bases at V and 1 base at J, with 15 bases between the two ends. Germline assignment: CDR1 KGHSH and CDR2 LQKENI.

This CDR3 reads CASSEDGGSYNEQFF. In DNA form, the CDR3 reads TGTGCCAGCAGTGAAGACGGTGGCTCCTACAATGAGCAGTTCTTC. V usage is TRBV6-1 and J usage is TRBJ2-1, with no clear D. There are 15 residues in the CDR3. Germline CDR1 reads MNHNS; CDR2 reads SASEGT. Between the trimmed V and J ends, which lost 1 base and 0 bases, there was a span of 7 bases.

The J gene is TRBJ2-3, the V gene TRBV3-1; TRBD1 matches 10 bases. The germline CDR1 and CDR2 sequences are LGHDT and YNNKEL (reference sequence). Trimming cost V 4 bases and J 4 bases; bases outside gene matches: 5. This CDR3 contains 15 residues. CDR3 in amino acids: CASSPGQGVADTQYF. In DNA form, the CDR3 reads TGTGCCAGCAGCCCTGGACAGGGGGTGGCAGATACGCAGTATTTT.